The clone carrying this T cell receptor (beta chain) was counted a few times. In the original analysis: It was from reference gene primer amplification that nucleated cell counts were estimated. The data were produced by immunoSEQ multiplex PCR, yet TCRdb's version contains in-frame clones alone and is incomplete. From that table come the V and J calls and clone size; the DNA was used to work out D and trimming. The profile covers some 89,000 clones, with roughly 84% appearing a single time and 10% to 12% taken by the ten largest. This entry is derived from a study of blood T cell repertoires in COVID-19. Background on the study: The study drew acute and convalescent COVID-19 samples from the United States, Italy and Spain. In each case, the material was cDNA or gDNA derived from T cells, B-cell-depleted T cells, or PBMCs.

This clonotype was obtained from a man in his sixties or seventies with acute or convalescent COVID-19. Sequencing was done on a sample of peripheral blood.

CDR3 in DNA: TGCGCCAGCAGCCGTCCCGGGACAGGGCGAACTAATGAAAAACTGTTTTTT. Protein sequence: CASSRPGTGRTNEKLFF. The chain uses TRBV5-1 and TRBJ1-4; TRBD1 matches at 9 bases. This CDR3 comprises 17 residues. V lost 4 bases and J lost 1; bases outside the gene matches: 8. Germline loops: CDR1 SGHRS, CDR2 YFSETQ.